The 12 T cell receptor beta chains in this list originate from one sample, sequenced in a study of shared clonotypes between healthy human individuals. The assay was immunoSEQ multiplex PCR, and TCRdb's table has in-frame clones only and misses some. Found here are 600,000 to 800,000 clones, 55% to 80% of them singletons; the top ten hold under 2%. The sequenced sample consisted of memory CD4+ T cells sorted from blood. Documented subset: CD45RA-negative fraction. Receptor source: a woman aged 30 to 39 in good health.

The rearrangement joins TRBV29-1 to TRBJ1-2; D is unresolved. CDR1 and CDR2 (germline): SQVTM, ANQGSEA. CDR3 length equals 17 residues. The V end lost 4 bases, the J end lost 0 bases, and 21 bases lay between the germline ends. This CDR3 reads CSVARLGPREANYGYTF. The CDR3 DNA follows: TGCAGCGTTGCAAGATTAGGGCCCCGGGAAGCTAACTATGGCTACACCTTC.

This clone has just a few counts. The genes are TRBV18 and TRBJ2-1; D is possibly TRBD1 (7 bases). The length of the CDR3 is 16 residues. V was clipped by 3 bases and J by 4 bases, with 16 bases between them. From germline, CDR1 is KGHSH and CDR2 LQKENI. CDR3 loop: CASSPQRQGGYNEQFF. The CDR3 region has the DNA TGTGCCAGCTCACCTCAACGACAGGGAGGTTACAATGAGCAGTTCTTC.

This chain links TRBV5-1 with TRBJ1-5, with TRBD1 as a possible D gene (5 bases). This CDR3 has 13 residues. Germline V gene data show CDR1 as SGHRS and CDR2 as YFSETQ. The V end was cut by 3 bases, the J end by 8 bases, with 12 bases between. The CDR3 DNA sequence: TGCGCCAGCAGCTCCCGGGGACCTGAGCCCCAGCATTTT. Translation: CASSSRGPEPQHF.

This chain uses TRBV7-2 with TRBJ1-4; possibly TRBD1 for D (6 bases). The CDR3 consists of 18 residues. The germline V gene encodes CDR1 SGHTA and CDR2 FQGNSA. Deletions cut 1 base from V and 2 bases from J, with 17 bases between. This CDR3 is CASSLVGGGGRTNEKLFF. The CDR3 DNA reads TGTGCCAGCAGCTTAGTCGGGGGAGGGGGTCGCACTAATGAAAAACTGTTTTTT. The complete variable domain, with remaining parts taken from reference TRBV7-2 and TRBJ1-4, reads GAGVSQSPSNKVTEKGKDVELRCDPISGHTALYWYRQSLGQGLEFLIYFQGNSAPDKSGLPSDRFSAERTGGSVSTLTIQRTQQEDSAVYLCASSLVGGGGRTNEKLFFGSGTQLSVL.

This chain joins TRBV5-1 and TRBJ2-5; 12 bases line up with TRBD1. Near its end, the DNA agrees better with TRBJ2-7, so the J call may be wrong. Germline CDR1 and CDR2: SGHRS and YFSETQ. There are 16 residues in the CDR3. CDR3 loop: CASSLRSGQGAYEQYF. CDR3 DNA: TGCGCCAGCAGCTTGCGGTCGGGACAGGGGGCTTACGAGCAGTACTTC.

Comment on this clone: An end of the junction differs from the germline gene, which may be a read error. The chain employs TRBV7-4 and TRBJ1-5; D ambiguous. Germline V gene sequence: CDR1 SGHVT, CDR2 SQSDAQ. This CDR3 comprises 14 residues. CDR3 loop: CASSFGSSNQPQHF. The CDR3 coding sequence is TGTGCCAGCAGCTTCGGGAGTTCCAATCAACCCCAGCATTTT.

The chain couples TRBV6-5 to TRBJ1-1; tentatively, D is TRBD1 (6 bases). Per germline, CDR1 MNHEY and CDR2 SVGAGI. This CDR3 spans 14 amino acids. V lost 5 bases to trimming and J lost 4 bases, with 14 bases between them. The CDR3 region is CASSQQGGATEAFF. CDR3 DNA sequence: TGTGCCAGCAGTCAACAGGGAGGCGCCACTGAAGCTTTCTTT.

Here the CDR3 DNA reads TGTGCCAGCAGCCGGACAGGGAACCCCTACAATGAGCAGTTCTTC. Translating gives CASSRTGNPYNEQFF. The rearrangement joins TRBV7-2 to TRBJ2-1; 8 nucleotides align to TRBD1. Losses at the gene ends were 5 bases for V and 2 bases for J; bases not matched to a gene: 5. The CDR3 is made up of 15 amino acids. The germline V gene encodes CDR1 SGHTA and CDR2 FQGNSA.

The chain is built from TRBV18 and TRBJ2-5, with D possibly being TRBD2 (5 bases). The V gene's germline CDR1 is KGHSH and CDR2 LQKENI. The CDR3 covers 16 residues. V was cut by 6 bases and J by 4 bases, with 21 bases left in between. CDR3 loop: CASSLSSRRLGETQYF. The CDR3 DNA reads TGTGCCAGCTCTCTGAGTAGCCGGAGGCTCGGAGAGACCCAGTACTTC.

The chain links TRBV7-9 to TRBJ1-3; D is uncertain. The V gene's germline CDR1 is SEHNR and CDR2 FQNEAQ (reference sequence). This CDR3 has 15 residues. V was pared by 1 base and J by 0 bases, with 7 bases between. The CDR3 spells CASSLVRASGNTIYF. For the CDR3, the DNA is TGTGCCAGCAGCTTAGTTCGGGCCTCTGGAAACACCATATATTTT.

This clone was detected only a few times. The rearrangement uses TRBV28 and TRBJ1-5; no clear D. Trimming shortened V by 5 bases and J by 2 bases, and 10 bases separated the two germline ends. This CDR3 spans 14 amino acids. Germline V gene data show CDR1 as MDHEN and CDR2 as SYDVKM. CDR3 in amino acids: CASSPPGRNQPQHF. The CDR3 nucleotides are TGTGCCAGCAGTCCGCCCGGGCGCAATCAGCCCCAGCATTTT.

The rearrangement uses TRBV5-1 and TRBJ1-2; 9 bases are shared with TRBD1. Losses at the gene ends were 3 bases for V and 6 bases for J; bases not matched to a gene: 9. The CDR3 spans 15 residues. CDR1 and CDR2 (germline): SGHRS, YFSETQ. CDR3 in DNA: TGCGCCAGCAGCTGGGGACAGGGCGTGAGGGATGGCTACACCTTC. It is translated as CASSWGQGVRDGYTF.